The clone carrying this T cell receptor (beta chain) was observed once. Its specificity is not known. Sequencing was performed with immunoSEQ multiplex PCR; in TCRdb, only in-frame clones are kept and a portion is missing. The sample lists 20,000 to 25,000 clones, approximately 70% occurring once. These data belong to a study of T cells after posttransplantation cyclophosphamide. General observations from the study: TRB overlap between skin or GI tissue T cells and blood was limited.

In germline, CDR1 is SGDLS, CDR2 YYNGEE. V dropped 7 bases and J dropped 1 base, with 11 bases sitting between them. The CDR3 is 14 residues long. Material: memory CD4+ T cells sorted from PBMCs. This sequence was found in an older woman in good health, CMV-negative, and a related stem cell transplant donor. The V call is TRBV9, the J call TRBJ2-2; a weak D match, TRBD2 (6 bases). The CDR3 region has the DNA TGTGCCAGCGGAGGGGTCAGGAACACCGGGGAGCTGTTTTTT. This encodes CASGGVRNTGELFF.